What follows are 20 T cell receptor beta chains derived from one specimen sequenced in a study of T cell repertoires in aging, cancer and after chemotherapy. TCR beta rearrangements were amplified from peripheral blood genomic DNA. TRB rearrangements spanning V, D and J were amplified using mixed TRB-A/B primers. Using its own MiXCR run on the multiplex PCR reads, TCRdb lists one record per CDR3 protein. Of about 9,400 distinct CDR3 sequences listed, approximately 40% were seen once; the top ten hold roughly 4%. The specimen was blood. These receptors were taken from a human donor in good health.

This clonotype showed up just a few times. The chain uses TRBV19 and TRBJ1-2; 10 bases fit TRBD1. The trim removed 7 bases at V and 2 bases at J, leaving 10 bases unmatched. CDR3 length equals 16 residues. Per the germline V gene, CDR1 is LNHDA and CDR2 is SQIVND (reference sequence). The CDR3 region has the DNA TGTGCCAGTACCGCACTGACAGGGGGCCCGAACTATGGCTACACCTTC. Translating it yields CASTALTGGPNYGYTF.

The rearrangement uses TRBV19 and TRBJ1-5; 8 positions match TRBD1. Germline V gene lookup returns CDR1 LNHDA and CDR2 SQIVND (reference sequence). This CDR3 region has 15 residues. V lost 1 base and J lost 7; bases outside the gene matches: 6. DNA of the CDR3: TGTGCCAGTAGTATAGGCTCCAGGGGGCAACAGCCCCAGCATTTT. Its translation is CASSIGSRGQQPQHF.

The rearrangement uses TRBV19 and TRBJ1-5; 7 positions match TRBD1. This CDR3 has 17 amino acids. Trimming removed 7 bases from V and 1 base from J; junction bases left unmatched: 13. The germline V gene encodes CDR1 LNHDA and CDR2 SQIVND (reference sequence). The DNA for the CDR3 is TGTGCCAGTACTATGGGGCAGGGGGTCGGGAGCAATCAGCCCCAGCATTTT. This codes for CASTMGQGVGSNQPQHF.

This clonotype has a handful of counts. The chain couples TRBV19 to TRBJ1-1; 10 nucleotides line up with TRBD1. CDR1 and CDR2 from the germline V gene are LNHDA and SQIVND (reference sequence). The V segment lost 1 base and the J segment 11 bases; nucleotides outside the gene matches: 10. The CDR3 sequence is 15 residues long. The CDR3 protein is CASSIAGFGTGEAFF. CDR3 nucleotide sequence: TGTGCCAGTAGTATAGCAGGGTTCGGGACAGGGGAGGCTTTCTTT.

This rearrangement joins TRBV27 to TRBJ2-3, with D hard to call. The germline CDR1 and CDR2 sequences are MNHEY and SMNVEV (reference sequence). V gave up 5 bases and J gave up 0 bases, with 9 bases separating them. This CDR3 is built from 14 residues. CDR3 loop: CASSKGSSTDTQYF. The CDR3 coding sequence is TGTGCCAGCAGTAAAGGGTCTAGCACAGATACGCAGTATTTT.

A single count supports this clonotype. The chain links TRBV13 to TRBJ2-7, with D perhaps being TRBD1 or TRBD2 (5 bases each). CDR1 PRHDT and CDR2 FYEKMQ come from the germline V gene (reference sequence). This CDR3 comprises 15 residues. Trimming shortened V by 0 bases and J by 3 bases, and 12 bases separated the two germline ends. CDR3 coding DNA: TGTGCCAGCAGCTTAGGTGGGACCCGGTTCTACGAGCAGTACTTC. Encoded protein: CASSLGGTRFYEQYF.

This clonotype was seen only a few times. V gene TRBV18 combines with J gene TRBJ1-1, with D perhaps TRBD1 (5 bases). Germline lookup yields CDR1 KGHSH and CDR2 LQKENI. The CDR3 has 13 amino acids. The V end was cut by 5 bases, the J end by 4 bases, with 11 bases between. CDR3 loop: CASSYPGGTEAFF. As DNA, the CDR3 is TGTGCCAGCTCATACCCCGGGGGCACTGAAGCTTTCTTT.

This clonotype came up a few times. The chain carries TRBV19 and TRBJ1-2; D is unclear. Looked up from germline, CDR1 is LNHDA and CDR2 is SQIVND (reference sequence). The CDR3 runs to 15 residues. The V end was cut by 2 bases, the J end by 1 base, with 11 bases between. In DNA form, the CDR3 reads TGTGCCAGTAGTATATCAACGGTGGATAACTATGGCTACACCTTC. Translation gives CASSISTVDNYGYTF.

This clonotype showed up just a few times. The V gene is TRBV15, the J gene TRBJ2-5; 7 bases are shared with TRBD1. Germline-derived CDR1 and CDR2 are LNHNV and YYDKDF (reference sequence). The CDR3 runs 15 residues. Trimming took 3 bases from V and 1 from J; bases not matched to a gene: 5. In nucleotides, the CDR3 is TGTGCCACCAGCAGTGGACAGGCCTCCCAAGAGACCCAGTACTTC. This sequence encodes CATSSGQASQETQYF.

This chain joins TRBV6-5 and TRBJ1-4; D not resolved. The CDR3 extends over 15 amino acids. Trimming left V 8 bases short and J 10 bases short, with 23 bases between. Germline V gives CDR1 MNHEY, CDR2 SVGAGI. The CDR3 region is CASSKSDAGRGKLFF. The DNA for the CDR3 is TGTGCCAGCTCCAAGTCGGACGCCGGGCGGGGAAAACTGTTTTTT.

In this sample, this clonotype turned up a few times. The rearrangement links TRBV27 to TRBJ2-7; D is possibly TRBD1 or TRBD2 (6 bases each). Germline-derived CDR1 and CDR2 are MNHEY and SMNVEV (reference sequence). Trimming cost V 0 bases and J 2 bases, with 11 bases left between them. This CDR3 comprises 15 residues. The CDR3 sequence: CASSLSRGGPYEQYF. As DNA, the CDR3 is TGTGCCAGCAGTTTATCCAGGGGAGGCCCCTACGAGCAGTACTTC.

This clonotype came up a few times. The rearrangement uses TRBV6-1 and TRBJ2-3, with a tentative D call TRBD2 (6 bases). Trimming removed 0 bases from V and 6 bases from J, with 10 bases in between. CDR1 MNHNS and CDR2 SASEGT come from the germline V gene. This CDR3 has 14 amino acids. The chain's CDR3 is CASSEALRGDTQYF. The CDR3 nucleotides are TGTGCCAGCAGTGAAGCGCTTCGGGGGGATACGCAGTATTTT.

The chain links TRBV6-5 to TRBJ2-2; TRBD1 or TRBD2 may be the D gene (6 bases each). The V end lost 0 bases, the J end lost 4 bases, and 18 bases lay between the germline ends. CDR1 is MNHEY and CDR2 is SVGAGI in the germline V gene. CDR3 length: 18 residues. The CDR3 region has the DNA TGTGCCAGCAGTTACTCCTCCTCAATCGGGGGCACCACCGGGGAGCTGTTTTTT. It yields the protein CASSYSSSIGGTTGELFF.

This clonotype appeared a few times. The chain links TRBV5-4 to TRBJ2-3; 7 bases are shared with TRBD2. The CDR3 sequence is 15 residues long. Germline V gene data show CDR1 as SGHNT and CDR2 as YYREEE (reference sequence). Trimming took 4 bases from V and 1 from J; bases not matched to a gene: 6. CDR3: CASSAKSGGTDTQYF. CDR3 nucleotides: TGTGCCAGCAGCGCGAAGAGCGGGGGCACAGATACGCAGTATTTT. The full variable domain, with the rest looked up from reference TRBV5-4 and TRBJ2-3, is ETGVTQSPTHLIKTRGQQVTLRCSSQSGHNTVSWYQQALGQGPQFIFQYYREEENGRGNFPPRFSGLQFPNYSSELNVNALELDDSALYLCASSAKSGGTDTQYFGPGTRLTVL.

This clonotype was picked up a small number of times. The gene calls are TRBV5-4 and TRBJ1-5; no clear D. Per the germline V gene, CDR1 is SGHNT and CDR2 is YYREEE (reference sequence). The V and J ends lost 2 bases and 3 bases respectively, with 3 bases between them. The CDR3 runs to 12 residues. CDR3 loop: CASSFNNQPQHF. In DNA, the CDR3 is TGTGCCAGCAGCTTCAACAATCAGCCCCAGCATTTT.

The chain couples TRBV11-2 to TRBJ2-5; 11 bases are shared with TRBD2. This CDR3 region has 16 residues. The trim removed 4 bases at V and 2 bases at J, leaving 6 bases unmatched. Germline CDR1 and CDR2: SGHAT and FQNNGV. CDR3 residues: CASSSRLAGSQETQYF. The DNA of the CDR3 is TGTGCCAGCAGCTCCCGACTAGCGGGGTCACAAGAGACCCAGTACTTC. The full variable domain, its missing parts supplied by reference TRBV11-2 and TRBJ2-5, is EAGVAQSPRYKIIEKRQSVAFWCNPISGHATLYWYQQILGQGPKLLIQFQNNGVVDDSQLPKDRFSAERLKGVDSTLKIQPAKLEDSAVYLCASSSRLAGSQETQYFGPGTRLLVL.

CDR3 sequence: CASSPKRPINNEQFF. The CDR3 DNA reads TGTGCCAGCAGCCCCAAGAGGCCTATCAACAATGAGCAGTTCTTC. The rearrangement links TRBV13 to TRBJ2-1, with unresolved D. V lost 5 bases and J 5 bases, leaving 16 bases between the germline ends. The germline V gene has CDR1 PRHDT and CDR2 FYEKMQ (reference sequence). The CDR3 has 15 residues.

This clonotype has a handful of counts. The chain joins TRBV19 to TRBJ1-1; no clear D gene. Germline V gene lookup returns CDR1 LNHDA and CDR2 SQIVND (reference sequence). The V gene lost 3 bases and the J gene lost 3 bases, with 5 bases spanning the gap. CDR3 length: 12 amino acids. The CDR3 spells CASSIGYTEAFF. Written as DNA, the CDR3 is TGTGCCAGTAGTATTGGGTACACTGAAGCTTTCTTT.

The genes are TRBV6-5 and TRBJ2-5, with D perhaps matching TRBD1 or TRBD2 (10 bases each). The CDR3 is 22 residues long. Germline lookup yields CDR1 MNHEY and CDR2 SVGAGI. Trimming removed 2 bases from V and 1 base from J, with 32 bases in between. The CDR3, as DNA: TGTGCCAGCAGTTACCCGGGACAGGGGAGTAGCGGGAGGCCGACGTCCCAAGAGACCCAGTACTTC. Residues: CASSYPGQGSSGRPTSQETQYF.

V and J are TRBV19 and TRBJ2-7; 12 bases map to TRBD1. The ends lost 4 bases at V and 4 bases at J; junction bases unmatched: 2. Germline V gives CDR1 LNHDA, CDR2 SQIVND (reference sequence). The CDR3 has 14 residues. The CDR3 here is CASSTGQGAYEQYF. The CDR3 DNA reads as TGTGCCAGTAGTACGGGACAGGGGGCTTACGAGCAGTACTTC.